This passage covers 9 T cell receptor beta chains from one sample sequenced in a study of regulatory T cells in long-lasting Graves disease (dated by TCRdb to the early 2020s). The library was obtained by multiplex PCR. For sequencing, an Illumina HiSeq 4000 was employed. TCR beta libraries were built with iRepertoire HTBI primers and Arm-PCR amplification of CDR3 regions. TCRdb trimmed the raw reads at Q25, called clones with MiXCR and kept productive beta chains. Rows are unified per CDR3 protein, each entry keeping the most common DNA and genes. The sample table lists about 420,000 distinct CDR3 sequences, roughly 15% of them with a count of one. The ten largest clones take up around a quarter of the sample. According to the study, the label for this sample's time point signals: newly diagnosed GD, antithyroid drugs for less than 3 months. For both TCR sequencing and RNA sequencing, RNA was extracted from PBMCs using TRIzol.

Another study also made use of these data, one on T cells in Graves' hyperthyroidism and ophthalmopathy.

The sample in question was peripheral blood mononuclear cells (PBMCs), obtained at new diagnosis, from a patient treated with antithyroid drugs. These receptors originate from a woman between 18 and 30 years old with Graves disease. Donor details come from another sample of the same person, matched by shared clones.

This clonotype has a handful of counts. The genes are TRBV19 and TRBJ2-7; a weak D match, TRBD1 (6 bases). Germline-derived CDR1 and CDR2 are LNHDA and SQIVND (reference sequence). V lost 4 bases to trimming and J lost 3 bases, with 16 bases between them. The length of the CDR3 is 15 residues. In DNA form, the CDR3 reads TGTGCCAGTAGTACCCAGACAGGATCAAACTACGAGCAGTACTTC. Protein sequence: CASSTQTGSNYEQYF.

This clonotype was recorded many times. This chain joins TRBV2 and TRBJ1-1; no firm D call. The CDR3 runs to 13 residues. Germline assignment: CDR1 SNHLY and CDR2 FYNNEI. The V gene lost 3 bases and the J gene lost 5 bases, with 10 bases spanning the gap. This chain's CDR3 is CASSEAGGTEAFF. CDR3 coding DNA: TGTGCCAGCAGTGAGGCGGGTGGTACTGAAGCTTTCTTT.

This clonotype was counted between two and nine times. This chain connects TRBV2 to TRBJ2-5, with TRBD1 as a possible D gene (6 bases). The germline V and J ends were trimmed by 7 bases and 0 bases, with 15 bases remaining between them. CDR3 length equals 15 residues. Germline lookup yields CDR1 SNHLY and CDR2 FYNNEI. The CDR3 nucleotides are TGTGCCAGCAAACAACAGGGTTCTTACCAAGAGACCCAGTACTTC. Protein: CASKQQGSYQETQYF.

In its sample, this clonotype was seen a few times. The chain carries TRBV10-3 and TRBJ1-5; D perhaps matches TRBD1 (5 bases). The CDR3 is made up of 14 amino acids. Germline CDR1 is ENHRY and CDR2 is SYGVKD. With 3 bases removed from V and 0 bases from J, the gap between germline ends came to 6 bases. Here the CDR3 reads CAISDGGSNQPQHF. The CDR3 coding sequence is TGTGCCATCAGTGATGGGGGTAGCAATCAGCCCCAGCATTTT.

This clonotype was found many times. The DNA for the CDR3 is TGCAGTGCTAGGGGGGAAACCTACAATGAGCAGTTCTTC. It specifies CSARGETYNEQFF. V is TRBV20-1 and J is TRBJ2-1, with D tentatively TRBD1 or TRBD2 (5 bases each). The germline V gene has CDR1 DFQATT and CDR2 SNEGSKA (reference sequence). The CDR3 covers 13 residues. V was trimmed by 3 bases and J by 2 bases, leaving 8 bases between them.

V usage is TRBV20-1 and J usage is TRBJ2-7; D perhaps matches TRBD2 (6 bases). Germline CDR1 DFQATT, CDR2 SNEGSKA (reference sequence). Between the trimmed V and J ends, which lost 6 bases and 12 bases, there was a span of 15 bases. This CDR3 is 10 amino acids long. CDR3 in amino acids: CSARLEELYF. The CDR3 region has the DNA TGCAGTGCCAGACTAGAGGAGTTGTACTTC.

The table lists this clonotype with many counts. V and J are TRBV20-1 and TRBJ2-7; a weak D match, TRBD2 (6 bases). Germline CDR1 is DFQATT and CDR2 is SNEGSKA (reference sequence). Trimming took off 2 bases at V and 3 bases at J, with 14 bases between the two ends. The CDR3 is 14 amino acids. Here the CDR3 reads CSARPPGLDYEQYF. CDR3 nucleotide sequence: TGCAGTGCTAGACCTCCGGGACTTGACTACGAGCAGTACTTC.

This clonotype was counted ten times or more. The chain recombines TRBV28 with TRBJ2-3, with TRBD2 identical over 14 bases. CDR1 MDHEN and CDR2 SYDVKM come from the germline V gene. V was clipped by 5 bases and J by 0 bases; unmatched bases: 7. The CDR3 contains 18 residues. CDR3 residues: CASSGGTSGGASTDTQYF. The CDR3 region has the DNA TGTGCCAGCAGTGGGGGGACTAGCGGGGGAGCTAGCACAGATACGCAGTATTTT.

This clonotype was seen only a few times. This chain uses TRBV2 with TRBJ2-7; 9 bases agree with TRBD1. The CDR3 covers 12 residues. Per the germline V gene, CDR1 is SNHLY and CDR2 is FYNNEI. V gave up 8 bases and J gave up 7 bases; unmatched junction bases: 6. The CDR3 spells CASLGTGLEQYF. The CDR3 DNA follows: TGTGCCAGCTTGGGGACAGGGCTAGAGCAGTACTTC.